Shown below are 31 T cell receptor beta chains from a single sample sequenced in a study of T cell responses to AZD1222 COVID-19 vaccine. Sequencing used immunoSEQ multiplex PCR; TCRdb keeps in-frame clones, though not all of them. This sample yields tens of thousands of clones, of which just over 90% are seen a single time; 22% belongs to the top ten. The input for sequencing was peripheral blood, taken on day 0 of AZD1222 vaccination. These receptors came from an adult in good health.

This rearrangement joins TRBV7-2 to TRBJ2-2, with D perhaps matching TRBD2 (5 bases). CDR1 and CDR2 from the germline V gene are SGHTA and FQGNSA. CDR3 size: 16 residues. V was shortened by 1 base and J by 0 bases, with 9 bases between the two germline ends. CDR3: CASSLGGFANTGELFF. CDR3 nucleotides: TGTGCCAGCAGCTTAGGAGGGTTCGCGAACACCGGGGAGCTGTTTTTT.

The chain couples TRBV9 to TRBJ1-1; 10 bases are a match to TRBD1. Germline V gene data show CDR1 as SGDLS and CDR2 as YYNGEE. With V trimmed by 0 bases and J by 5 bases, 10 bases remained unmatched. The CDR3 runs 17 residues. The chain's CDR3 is CASSVATGQGVGTEAFF. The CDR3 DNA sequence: TGTGCCAGCAGCGTAGCTACAGGACAGGGGGTAGGAACTGAAGCTTTCTTT.

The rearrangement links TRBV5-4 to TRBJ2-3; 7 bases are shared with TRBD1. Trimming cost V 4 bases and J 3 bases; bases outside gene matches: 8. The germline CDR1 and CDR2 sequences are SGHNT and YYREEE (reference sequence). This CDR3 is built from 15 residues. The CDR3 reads CASSRSLQGTDTQYF. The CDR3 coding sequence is TGTGCCAGCAGCCGGTCGTTACAGGGGACAGATACGCAGTATTTT. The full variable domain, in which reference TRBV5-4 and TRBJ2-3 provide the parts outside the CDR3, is ETGVTQSPTHLIKTRGQQVTLRCSSQSGHNTVSWYQQALGQGPQFIFQYYREEENGRGNFPPRFSGLQFPNYSSELNVNALELDDSALYLCASSRSLQGTDTQYFGPGTRLTVL.

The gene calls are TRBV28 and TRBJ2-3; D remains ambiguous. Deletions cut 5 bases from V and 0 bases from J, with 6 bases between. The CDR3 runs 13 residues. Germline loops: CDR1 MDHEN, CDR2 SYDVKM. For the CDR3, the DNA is TGTGCCAGCAGTCCTTCTAGCACAGATACGCAGTATTTT. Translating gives CASSPSSTDTQYF.

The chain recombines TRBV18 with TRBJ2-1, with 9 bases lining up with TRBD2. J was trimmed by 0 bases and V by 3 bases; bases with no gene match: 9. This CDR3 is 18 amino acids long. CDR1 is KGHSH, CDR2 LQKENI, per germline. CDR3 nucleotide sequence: TGTGCCAGCTCACCGTGGTTAGCGGGGGCATCCTCCTACAATGAGCAGTTCTTC. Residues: CASSPWLAGASSYNEQFF.

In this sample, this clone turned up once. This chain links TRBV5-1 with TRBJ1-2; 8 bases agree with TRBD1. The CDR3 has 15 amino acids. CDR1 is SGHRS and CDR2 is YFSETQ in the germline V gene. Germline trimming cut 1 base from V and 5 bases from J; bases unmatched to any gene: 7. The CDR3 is CASSLPAGGGYGYTF. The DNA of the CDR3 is TGCGCCAGCAGCTTGCCGGCAGGGGGCGGTTATGGCTACACCTTC. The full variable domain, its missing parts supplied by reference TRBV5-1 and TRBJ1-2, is KAGVTQTPRYLIKTRGQQVTLSCSPISGHRSVSWYQQTPGQGLQFLFEYFSETQRNKGNFPGRFSGRQFSNSRSEMNVSTLELGDSALYLCASSLPAGGGYGYTFGSGTRLTVV.

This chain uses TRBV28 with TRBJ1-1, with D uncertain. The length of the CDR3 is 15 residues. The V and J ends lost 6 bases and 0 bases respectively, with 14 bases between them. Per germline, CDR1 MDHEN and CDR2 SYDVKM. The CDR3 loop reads CASRVETAMNTEAFF. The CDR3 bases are TGTGCCAGCAGAGTAGAAACAGCGATGAACACTGAAGCTTTCTTT. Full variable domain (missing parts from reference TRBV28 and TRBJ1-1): DVKVTQSSRYLVKRTGEKVFLECVQDMDHENMFWYRQDPGLGLRLIYFSYDVKMKEKGDIPEGYSVSREKKERFSLILESASTNQTSMYLCASRVETAMNTEAFFGQGTRLTVV.

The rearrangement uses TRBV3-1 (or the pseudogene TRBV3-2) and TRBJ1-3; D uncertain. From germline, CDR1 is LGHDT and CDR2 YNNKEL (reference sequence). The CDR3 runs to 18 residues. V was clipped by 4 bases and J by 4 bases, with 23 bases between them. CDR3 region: CASSLPLWSPRSGNTIYF. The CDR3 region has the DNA TGTGCCAGCAGCCTGCCTCTGTGGAGCCCTCGGAGCGGAAACACCATATATTTT.

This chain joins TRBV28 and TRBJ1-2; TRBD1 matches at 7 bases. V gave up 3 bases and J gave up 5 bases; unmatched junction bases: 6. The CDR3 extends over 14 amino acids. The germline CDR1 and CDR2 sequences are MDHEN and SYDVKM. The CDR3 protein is CASSLGQRMYGYTF. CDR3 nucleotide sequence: TGTGCCAGCAGTTTGGGACAGAGGATGTATGGCTACACCTTC.

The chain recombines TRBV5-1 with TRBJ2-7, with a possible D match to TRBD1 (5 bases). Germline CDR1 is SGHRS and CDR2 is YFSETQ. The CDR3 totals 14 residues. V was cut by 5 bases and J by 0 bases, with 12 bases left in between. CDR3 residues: CASRADSASYEQYF. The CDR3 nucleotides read TGCGCCAGCAGGGCAGACAGTGCCTCCTACGAGCAGTACTTC.

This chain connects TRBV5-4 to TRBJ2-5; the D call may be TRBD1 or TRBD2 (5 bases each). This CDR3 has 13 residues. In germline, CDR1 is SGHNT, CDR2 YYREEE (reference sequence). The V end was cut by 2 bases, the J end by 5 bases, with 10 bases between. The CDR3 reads CASSFEGPETQYF. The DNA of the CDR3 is TGTGCCAGCAGCTTCGAGGGGCCGGAGACCCAGTACTTC.

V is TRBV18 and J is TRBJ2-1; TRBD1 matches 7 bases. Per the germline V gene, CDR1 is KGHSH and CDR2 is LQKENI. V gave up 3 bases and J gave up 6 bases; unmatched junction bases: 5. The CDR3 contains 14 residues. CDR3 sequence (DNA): TGTGCCAGCTCACCTGGCTCAGGGGGCAATGAGCAGTTCTTC. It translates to CASSPGSGGNEQFF.

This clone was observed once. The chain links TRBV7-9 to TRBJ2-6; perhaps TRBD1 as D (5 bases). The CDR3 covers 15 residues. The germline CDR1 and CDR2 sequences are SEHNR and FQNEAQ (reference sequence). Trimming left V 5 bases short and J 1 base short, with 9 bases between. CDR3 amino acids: CASSRRDSGANVLTF. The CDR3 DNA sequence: TGTGCCAGCAGCCGCAGGGATTCTGGGGCCAACGTCCTGACTTTC.

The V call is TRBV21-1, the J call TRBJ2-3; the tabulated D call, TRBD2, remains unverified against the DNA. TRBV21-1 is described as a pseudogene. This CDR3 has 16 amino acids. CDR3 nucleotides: TGTGCCAGCAGCCCGGGGGTAGCGGGGACCACAGATACGCAGTATTTT. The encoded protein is CASSPGVAGTTDTQYF.

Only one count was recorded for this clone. The CDR3 sequence is CASSLDRDRINYGYTF. The CDR3, as DNA: TGCGCCAGCAGCCTGGACCGGGACAGAATCAACTATGGCTACACCTTC. This chain uses TRBV4-3 with TRBJ1-2, with 7 nucleotides matching TRBD1. J gave up 2 bases and V 4 bases, and 10 bases lay outside the gene matches. The CDR3 consists of 16 residues. Per the germline V gene, CDR1 is LGHNA and CDR2 is YSLEER.

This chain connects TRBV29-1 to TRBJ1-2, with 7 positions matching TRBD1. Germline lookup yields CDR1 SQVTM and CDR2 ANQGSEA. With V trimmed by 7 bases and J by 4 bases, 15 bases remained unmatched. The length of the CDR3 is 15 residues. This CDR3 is CSAQPGTAAGYGYTF. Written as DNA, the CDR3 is TGCAGCGCCCAACCGGGGACAGCGGCCGGCTATGGCTACACCTTC.

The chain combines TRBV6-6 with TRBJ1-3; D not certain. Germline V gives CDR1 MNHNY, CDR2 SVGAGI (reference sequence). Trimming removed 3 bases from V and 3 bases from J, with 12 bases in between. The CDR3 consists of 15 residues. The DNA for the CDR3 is TGTGCCAGCAGTTATTCTTCGGGCCGTGGAAACACCATATATTTT. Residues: CASSYSSGRGNTIYF.

The CDR3 sequence is CASSQDTGGANGYTF. The CDR3 DNA sequence: TGTGCCAGCAGCCAAGATACAGGGGGCGCCAATGGCTACACCTTC. V is TRBV3-1 (or the pseudogene TRBV3-2) and J is TRBJ1-2; 9 positions agree with TRBD1. With 0 bases clipped from V and 6 bases from J, the junction kept 5 bases outside the gene matches. The length of the CDR3 is 15 residues. CDR1 is LGHDT, CDR2 YNNKEL, per germline (reference sequence).

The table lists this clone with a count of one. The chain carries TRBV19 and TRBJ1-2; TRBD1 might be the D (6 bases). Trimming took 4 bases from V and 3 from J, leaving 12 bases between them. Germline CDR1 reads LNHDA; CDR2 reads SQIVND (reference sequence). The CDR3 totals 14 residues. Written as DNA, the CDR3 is TGTGCCAGTAGTAACCTTGACAGGTACTATGGCTACACCTTC. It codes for CASSNLDRYYGYTF.

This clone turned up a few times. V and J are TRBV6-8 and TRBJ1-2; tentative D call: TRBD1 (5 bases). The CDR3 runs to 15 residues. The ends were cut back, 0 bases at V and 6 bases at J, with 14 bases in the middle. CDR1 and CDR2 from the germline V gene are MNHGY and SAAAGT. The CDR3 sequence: CASSYSQQGPDGYTF. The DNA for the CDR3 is TGTGCCAGCAGTTACTCCCAGCAGGGTCCAGATGGCTACACCTTC.

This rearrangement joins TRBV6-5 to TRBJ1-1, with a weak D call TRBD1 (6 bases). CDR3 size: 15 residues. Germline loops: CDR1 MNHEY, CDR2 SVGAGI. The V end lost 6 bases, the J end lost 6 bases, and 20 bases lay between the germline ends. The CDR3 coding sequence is TGTGCCAGCAGCAAAACCCTACAGGGAAGCGCTGAAGCTTTCTTT. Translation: CASSKTLQGSAEAFF.

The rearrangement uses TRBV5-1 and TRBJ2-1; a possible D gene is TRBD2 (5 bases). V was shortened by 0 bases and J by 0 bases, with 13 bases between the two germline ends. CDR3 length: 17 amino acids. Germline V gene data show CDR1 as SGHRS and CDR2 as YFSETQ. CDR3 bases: TGCGCCAGCAGCTTGGGCCCCCTTGGGAGCTCCTACAATGAGCAGTTCTTC. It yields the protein CASSLGPLGSSYNEQFF. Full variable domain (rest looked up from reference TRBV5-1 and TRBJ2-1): KAGVTQTPRYLIKTRGQQVTLSCSPISGHRSVSWYQQTPGQGLQFLFEYFSETQRNKGNFPGRFSGRQFSNSRSEMNVSTLELGDSALYLCASSLGPLGSSYNEQFFGPGTRLTVL.

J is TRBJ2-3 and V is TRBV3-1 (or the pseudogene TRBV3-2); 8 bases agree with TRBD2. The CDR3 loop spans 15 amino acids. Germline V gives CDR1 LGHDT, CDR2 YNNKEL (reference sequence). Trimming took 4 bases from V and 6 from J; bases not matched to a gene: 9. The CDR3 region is CASSPTGGTFDTQYF. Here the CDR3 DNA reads TGTGCCAGCAGCCCCACGGGAGGGACGTTTGATACGCAGTATTTT.

The CDR3 protein is CASSEYSGQLGSPLHF. CDR3 nucleotide sequence: TGTGCCAGCAGTGAGTATTCGGGACAGCTCGGATCACCCCTCCACTTT. The J gene is TRBJ1-6, the V gene TRBV6-1; 7 bases agree with TRBD1. Germline assignment: CDR1 MNHNS and CDR2 SASEGT. The CDR3 extends over 16 amino acids. Trimming at V came to 3 bases and at J to 10 bases, leaving 12 bases not matched to a gene.

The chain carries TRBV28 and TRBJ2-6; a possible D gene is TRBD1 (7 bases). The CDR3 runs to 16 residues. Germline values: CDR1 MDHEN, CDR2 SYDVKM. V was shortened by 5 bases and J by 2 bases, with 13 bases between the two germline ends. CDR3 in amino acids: CASSRFRGAGANVLTF. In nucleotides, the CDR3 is TGTGCCAGCAGTAGGTTCAGGGGGGCTGGGGCCAACGTCCTGACTTTC.

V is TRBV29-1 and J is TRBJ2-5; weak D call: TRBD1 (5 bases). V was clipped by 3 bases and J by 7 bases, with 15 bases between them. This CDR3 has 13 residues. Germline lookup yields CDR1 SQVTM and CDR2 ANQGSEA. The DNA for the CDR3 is TGCAGCGTTGATTGGCAGCAAAGGGGGACCCAGTACTTC. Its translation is CSVDWQQRGTQYF.

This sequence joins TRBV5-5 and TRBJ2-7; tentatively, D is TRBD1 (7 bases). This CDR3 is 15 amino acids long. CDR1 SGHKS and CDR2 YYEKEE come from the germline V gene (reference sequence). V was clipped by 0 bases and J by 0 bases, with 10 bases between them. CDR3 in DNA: TGTGCCAGCAGCTTGGACAGGGGAGGCTCCTACGAGCAGTACTTC. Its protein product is CASSLDRGGSYEQYF.

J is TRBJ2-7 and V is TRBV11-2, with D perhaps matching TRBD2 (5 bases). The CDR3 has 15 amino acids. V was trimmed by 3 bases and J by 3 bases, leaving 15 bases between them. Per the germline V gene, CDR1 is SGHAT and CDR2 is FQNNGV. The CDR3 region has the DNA TGTGCCAGCAGCTTTTCGGGGATGGAAATCTACGAGCAGTACTTC. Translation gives CASSFSGMEIYEQYF.

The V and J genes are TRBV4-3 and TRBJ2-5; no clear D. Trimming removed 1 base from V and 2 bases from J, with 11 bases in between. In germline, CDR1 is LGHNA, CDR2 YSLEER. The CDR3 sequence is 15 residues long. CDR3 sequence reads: CASSQGGRPQETQYF. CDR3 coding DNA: TGCGCCAGCAGCCAAGGCGGCAGGCCTCAAGAGACCCAGTACTTC.

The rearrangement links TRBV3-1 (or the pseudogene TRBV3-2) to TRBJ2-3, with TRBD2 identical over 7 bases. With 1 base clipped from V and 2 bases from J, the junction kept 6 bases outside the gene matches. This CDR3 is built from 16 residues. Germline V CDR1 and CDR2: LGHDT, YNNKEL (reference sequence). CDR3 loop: CASSQGRAGFTDTQYF. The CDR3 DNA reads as TGTGCCAGCAGCCAAGGGCGAGCGGGATTCACAGATACGCAGTATTTT.

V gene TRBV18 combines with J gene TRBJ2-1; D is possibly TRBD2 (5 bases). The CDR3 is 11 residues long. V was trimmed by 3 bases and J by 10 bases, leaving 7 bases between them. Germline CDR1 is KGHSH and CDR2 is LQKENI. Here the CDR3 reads CASSPTGEQFF. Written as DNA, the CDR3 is TGTGCCAGCTCACCTACGGGAGAGCAGTTCTTC. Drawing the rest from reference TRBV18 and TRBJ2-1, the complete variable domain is NAGVMQNPRHLVRRRGQEARLRCSPMKGHSHVYWYRQLPEEGLKFMVYLQKENIIDESGMPKERFSAEFPKEGPSILRIQQVVRGDSAAYFCASSPTGEQFFGPGTRLTVL.